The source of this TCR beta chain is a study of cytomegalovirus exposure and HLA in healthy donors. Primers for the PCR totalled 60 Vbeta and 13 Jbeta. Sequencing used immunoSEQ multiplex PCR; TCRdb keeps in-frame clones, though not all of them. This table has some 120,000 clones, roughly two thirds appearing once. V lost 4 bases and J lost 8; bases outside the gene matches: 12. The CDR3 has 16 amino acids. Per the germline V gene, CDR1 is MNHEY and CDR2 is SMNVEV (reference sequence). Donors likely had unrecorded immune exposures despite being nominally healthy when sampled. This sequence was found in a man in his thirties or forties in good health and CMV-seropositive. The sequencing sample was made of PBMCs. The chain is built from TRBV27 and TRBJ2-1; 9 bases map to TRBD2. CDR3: CASSSLAGLSVDEQFF. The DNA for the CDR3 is TGTGCCAGCAGTTCCCTAGCGGGACTGTCTGTTGATGAGCAGTTCTTC.